Below, 6 T cell receptor beta chains from the same sample are listed, as sequenced in a study of CD8+CD57+ T cells in acquired aplastic anemia. TCR beta VDJ and CDR3 were profiled, and genomic DNA was the template. TCRdb passed the reads through MiXCR, listing each CDR3 protein once. The sample lists about 470,000 distinct CDR3 sequences, around 32% occurring once. All sequencing subjects had displayed CD8+CD57+ cell expansion on flow cytometry. The specimen sequenced was sorted CD4+, CD8+, or CD8+CD57+ T cells (not recorded which) from PBMCs. These receptors originate from a human donor with aplastic anemia.

The chain employs TRBV9 and TRBJ1-1; 9 bases are shared with TRBD1. V lost 4 bases, J lost 5 bases, and 9 bases stayed unmatched. CDR1 SGDLS and CDR2 YYNGEE come from the germline V gene. The CDR3 has 15 residues. CDR3: CASSPETGGITEAFF. The CDR3 region has the DNA TGTGCCAGCAGCCCGGAGACAGGGGGTATAACTGAAGCTTTCTTT.

The sample holds a few counts of this clonotype. V is TRBV5-5 and J is TRBJ1-5; D is unresolved. Trimming left V 0 bases short and J 7 bases short, with 8 bases between. The CDR3 is made up of 13 amino acids. Germline V gene data show CDR1 as SGHKS and CDR2 as YYEKEE (reference sequence). CDR3 in amino acids: CASSLDPSQPQHF. For the CDR3, the DNA is TGTGCCAGCAGCTTGGATCCGTCCCAGCCCCAGCATTTT.

Points on this clonotype: The junction departs from the called germline gene at one end, perhaps through a read error. The CDR3 DNA follows: TGCGCCAGCAGCGCCCCGGGACAGGGGATCAACGAGCAGTACTTC. Its translation: CASSAPGQGINEQYF. This chain joins TRBV9 and TRBJ2-7; 10 nucleotides agree with TRBD1. Germline assignment: CDR1 SGDLS and CDR2 YYNGEE. The CDR3 consists of 15 residues.

This clonotype was observed a few times. This chain uses TRBV13 with TRBJ2-2; D gene unclear. The CDR3 runs to 14 residues. Germline lookup yields CDR1 PRHDT and CDR2 FYEKMQ (reference sequence). V was trimmed by 8 bases and J by 0 bases, leaving 10 bases between them. In DNA, the CDR3 is TGTGCCAGCGGCGGTACAACGAACACCGGGGAGCTGTTTTTT. It codes for CASGGTTNTGELFF.

The table lists this clonotype with many counts. The chain couples TRBV25-1 to TRBJ2-7; TRBD1 matches at 8 bases. The V segment lost 8 bases and the J segment 7 bases; nucleotides outside the gene matches: 16. Germline lookup yields CDR1 MGHDK and CDR2 SYGVNS. CDR3 length: 15 residues. The CDR3 region is CASGPYRGTGGEQYF. The CDR3, as DNA: TGTGCCAGCGGGCCCTACAGGGGGACTGGTGGAGAGCAGTACTTC.

About this clonotype itself: At one end, the junction sequence differs from germline, possibly due to a read error. The rearrangement joins TRBV10-3 to TRBJ2-7; tentative D call: TRBD1 (6 bases). The CDR3 covers 13 residues. In germline, CDR1 is ENHRY, CDR2 SYGVKD. CDR3 sequence: CAIRGASSYEQCF. The CDR3 DNA is TGTGCCATCAGGGGGGCGAGCTCCTACGAGCAGTGCTTC.